This T cell receptor beta chain was profiled in a study of CD8+CD57+ T cells in acquired aplastic anemia. Patients chosen for sequencing had shown CD8+CD57+ cell expansion by flow cytometry. All participating patients were living with severe acquired aplastic anemia. Germline V gene sequence: CDR1 ENHRY, CDR2 SYGVKD. V was pared by 11 bases and J by 4 bases, with 15 bases between. CDR3 length equals 12 residues. Whole-study findings and limits: Sharing between patients and controls was observed for twenty-nine CD8+ CDR3 sequences.

The template used for profiling TCR beta VDJ and CDR3 was genomic DNA. TCRdb reanalysed the reads using MiXCR and keeps one entry per CDR3 protein. Among hundreds of thousands of distinct CDR3 sequences listed, approximately 33% were seen once. This clonotype was detected a few times. Its antigen is undetermined. A much larger clone differs by one base, so this may be a read error. The TCR sequence derives from a human donor with aplastic anemia. Sequencing used sorted CD4+, CD8+, or CD8+CD57+ T cells (not recorded which) from PBMCs. V is TRBV10-3 and J is TRBJ2-7, with D possibly being TRBD2 (5 bases). CDR3 DNA sequence: TGTGCCGTCTCCGGGAATCGTTACGAGCAGTACTTC. Translated: CAVSGNRYEQYF.